This TCR beta chain comes out of a study of cytotoxic CD8 clonotypes in ibrutinib-treated CLL (dated by TCRdb to about 2021). General notes on the study: The cohort was composed of 10 to 11 relapsed/refractory and 15 treatment-naive patients; IGHV unmutated status was identified in around 17 patients. All remission and progressive disease samples were collected while patients were still receiving ibrutinib. Longitudinal samples were available for about 30% of the roughly 86 trial participants. On average, each sample yielded 255,043 productive templates and tens of thousands of productive rearrangements. Responses were partial in around 25 patients and complete in 2; after median approximately 67 months follow-up, about 14 stayed in remission and some twelve progressed. Response samples were obtained after a median of roughly 13 months of treatment, with a range of about 6 to 36 months. Cryopreserved peripheral blood mononuclear cells were obtained prior to treatment, at the time of response, and at either disease progression or sustained remission.

A MiSeq instrument was used for deep resolution sequencing, which targeted depths ranging from 1 in 1 million up to 1 in 200,000 T cells, with coverage averaging 10x for each clonotype. TCR beta libraries were generated with the immunoSEQ hsTCRB Kit. Per the source publication's procedure: The data were analyzed with ImmunoSEQ Analyzer and ImmunoSEQ Data Assistant, and V, D and J gene assignments followed IMGT definitions. Clonality, which ranges from 0 to 1, was calculated by subtracting the normalized Shannon entropy of productive rearrangement frequencies from one. Only overrepresented clonotypes making up at least 0.05% of the repertoire of each patient were included in the public clonotype analysis. About a dozen age-matched healthy donor repertoires from immuneACCESS served as clonality controls. The immuneACCESS repertoire file appears here via TCRdb, limited to in-frame rearrangements. These files lack a portion of the clones; in checked studies, under half of the deficit traces to unresolved V genes, and the cause of the others is not known. V, J and clone size are taken as reported in that table, and D and trimming were inferred from the DNA itself. This sample has over 120,000 clones in its table, and more than 75% of those were observed once. The ten largest clones capture 7.5% to 9% of the sample.

As for this clone: Its antigen remains undetermined. Base qualities were left out, and no much larger clone turns up one base away.

General findings and caveats noted by the study authors: Baseline clonality exceeded that of age-matched healthy donors and correlated strongly with circulating CD8+ T-cell counts. Public clonotypes were rare and either contracted or stayed stable during treatment, and the rise in clonality at ibrutinib response reflected the expansion of private clonotypes. An increase in clonality was observed at ibrutinib response, with clonality remaining stable during sustained remission and falling back toward baseline at progression. Sampling times were not matched between patients in sustained remission and patients whose disease was progressing, and lymph node repertoires were not examined.

For TCR beta library preparation, 1.5 to 2.5 micrograms of genomic DNA was extracted from cryopreserved PBMCs. High-throughput TCR beta sequencing was performed on longitudinal blood samples from CLL patients receiving ibrutinib monotherapy. The patients took part in an open-label, single-center phase 2 trial of ibrutinib monotherapy. Cut back by 1 base and 8 bases, the V and J ends lie 15 bases apart. The CDR3 runs 14 amino acids, cysteine and phenylalanine included. Only the CDR3 DNA is retained, 42 bases long and in frame from the first base. From the germline V gene, CDR1 is SGHDT and CDR2 is YYEEEE.

This receptor chain uses TRBV5-6 and TRBJ1-2; no D segment can be confidently identified. Sequenced material: PBMCs, taken after 36 months of ibrutinib treatment. The sequence derives from a human donor with chronic lymphocytic leukemia. This receptor carries the CDR3 CASSLFAGRLGYTF. The DNA sequence is as follows: TGTGCCAGCAGCTTGTTTGCAGGTCGACTGGGCTACACCTTC.